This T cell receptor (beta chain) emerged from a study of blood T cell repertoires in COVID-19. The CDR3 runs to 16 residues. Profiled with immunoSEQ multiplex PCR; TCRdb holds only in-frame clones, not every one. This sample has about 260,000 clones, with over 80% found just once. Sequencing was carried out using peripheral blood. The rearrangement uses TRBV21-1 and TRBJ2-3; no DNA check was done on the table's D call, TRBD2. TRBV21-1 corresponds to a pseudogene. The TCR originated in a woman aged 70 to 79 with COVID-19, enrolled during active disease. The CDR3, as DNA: TGTGCCAGCAGCACCCCAGCGGGAGAGGGCACAGATACGCAGTATTTT. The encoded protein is CASSTPAGEGTDTQYF.